Each of the 10 T cell receptor beta chains below was sequenced from the same sample in a study of cytomegalovirus exposure and HLA in healthy donors. Vbeta (60) and Jbeta (13) primers were used in the PCR. Data came from immunoSEQ multiplex PCR; TCRdb stores just in-frame clones and leaves some out. The sample records over 100,000 clones, about 80% being singletons. The material sequenced was PBMCs. The receptors originated from a woman between 40 and 50 years old in good health and CMV-seropositive.

The chain is built from TRBV18 and TRBJ1-1; D is ambiguous. Trimming cost V 1 base and J 3 bases, with 15 bases left between them. The CDR3 is made up of 16 amino acids. Looked up from germline, CDR1 is KGHSH and CDR2 is LQKENI. CDR3: CASSPLTGFLDTEAFF. The CDR3 DNA reads as TGTGCCAGCTCACCACTTACCGGTTTTTTGGACACTGAAGCTTTCTTT.

The rearrangement links TRBV18 to TRBJ1-6; 7 positions agree with TRBD1. V shed 3 bases, J shed 0 bases, and the junction held 8 bases outside the gene matches. This CDR3 has 18 amino acids. Germline CDR1 and CDR2: KGHSH and LQKENI. CDR3 coding DNA: TGTGCCAGCTCACCGAACGGACAGGCCAGCTCCTATAATTCACCCCTCCACTTT. Protein sequence: CASSPNGQASSYNSPLHF.

This rearrangement joins TRBV6-1 to TRBJ1-2, with D possibly matching TRBD1 (6 bases). The germline gives CDR1 MNHNS, CDR2 SASEGT. Trimming cost V 3 bases and J 8 bases, with 13 bases left between them. This CDR3 contains 13 residues. The CDR3 protein is CASSDQGNWGYTF. The CDR3 DNA follows: TGTGCCAGCAGTGATCAGGGGAATTGGGGCTACACCTTC.

This clone was found a few times. The CDR3 protein is CASSYQYRNTEAFF. The CDR3 region has the DNA TGTGCCAGCAGTTATCAATATAGGAACACTGAAGCTTTCTTT. The gene calls are TRBV6-5 and TRBJ1-1; D is unresolved. CDR1 and CDR2 (germline): MNHEY, SVGAGI. The CDR3 has 14 residues. Trimming removed 3 bases from V and 1 base from J, with 9 bases in between.

This chain connects TRBV5-4 to TRBJ1-3, with a possible D match to TRBD1 (5 bases). The germline gives CDR1 SGHNT, CDR2 YYREEE (reference sequence). This CDR3 has 16 amino acids. Trimming pared 2 bases from V and 0 bases from J, leaving 12 bases between. Here the CDR3 reads CASSLGAGRSGNTIYF. DNA for the CDR3: TGTGCCAGCAGCTTAGGGGCCGGGCGCTCTGGAAACACCATATATTTT.

The V call is TRBV13, the J call TRBJ2-3; possible D gene TRBD2, 5 bases. V lost 2 bases and J lost 2, with 11 bases in between. CDR3 size: 15 residues. Germline CDR1 is PRHDT and CDR2 is FYEKMQ (reference sequence). The CDR3 bases are TGTGCCAGCAGCTTAAGGACTCCTGCCACAGATACGCAGTATTTT. Amino acid sequence: CASSLRTPATDTQYF.

The rearrangement uses TRBV5-1 and TRBJ1-2; TRBD1 matches at 12 bases. J was trimmed by 3 bases and V by 1 base; bases with no gene match: 4. The V gene's germline CDR1 is SGHRS and CDR2 YFSETQ. The length of the CDR3 is 16 residues. This chain's CDR3 is CASSLSGTGGDYGYTF. The DNA for the CDR3 is TGCGCCAGCAGCTTGTCCGGGACAGGGGGCGACTATGGCTACACCTTC.

The chain combines TRBV7-6 with TRBJ1-4; 9 bases are shared with TRBD1. V shed 8 bases, J shed 4 bases, and the junction held 8 bases outside the gene matches. Germline CDR1 and CDR2: SGHVS and FNYEAQ. The CDR3 length is 15 residues. CDR3 coding DNA: TGTGCCAGCTCTGACAGGGGGAAACTTAATGAAAAACTGTTTTTT. It yields the protein CASSDRGKLNEKLFF.

V gene TRBV7-9 combines with J gene TRBJ2-3; 7 bases are shared with TRBD1. Germline CDR1 reads SEHNR; CDR2 reads FQNEAQ (reference sequence). This CDR3 comprises 14 residues. With 6 bases clipped from V and 5 bases from J, the junction kept 8 bases outside the gene matches. CDR3 coding DNA: TGTGCCAGCAGGTCCGGGACAGATTTAGATACGCAGTATTTT. This codes for CASRSGTDLDTQYF. Full variable domain (missing parts from reference TRBV7-9 and TRBJ2-3): DTGVSQNPRHKITKRGQNVTFRCDPISEHNRLYWYRQTLGQGPEFLTYFQNEAQLEKSRLLSDRFSAERPKGSFSTLEIQRTEQGDSAMYLCASRSGTDLDTQYFGPGTRLTVL.

This clone was recorded a few times. The rearrangement links TRBV6-1 to TRBJ1-1; D uncertain. Germline V gene data show CDR1 as MNHNS and CDR2 as SASEGT. Trimming shortened V by 2 bases and J by 5 bases, and 18 bases separated the two germline ends. CDR3 length equals 16 residues. CDR3 in DNA: TGTGCCAGCAGTGAAAAGGGCCACCTAGGAGGTACTGAAGCTTTCTTT. Its translation: CASSEKGHLGGTEAFF.